A single sample is the source of the 25 T cell receptor beta chains below, sequenced in a study of graft-versus-host responses after intestinal transplantation. This table comes from immunoSEQ multiplex PCR, and its TCRdb copy is limited to in-frame clones, with some not included. Among over 100,000 clones listed, about 93% were seen once. These receptors have no identified antigens. The sequences come from unstimulated CD4+ T cells sorted from spleen or lymph node cells, collected before intestinal transplant. The receptor set was obtained from a human donor who received an intestinal transplant.

The rearrangement joins TRBV4-1 to TRBJ1-1, with 9 nucleotides matching TRBD1. The CDR3 extends over 18 amino acids. Unmatched junction bases numbered 15, after V lost 3 bases and J lost 4 bases. Germline assignment: CDR1 MGHRA and CDR2 YSYEKL. As DNA, the CDR3 is TGCGCCAGCAGCCAGGGATGGGGTACAGGGGGCGCGGGCACTGAAGCTTTCTTT. Its translation is CASSQGWGTGGAGTEAFF.

J is TRBJ1-2 and V is TRBV19; 7 bases fit TRBD1. CDR1 and CDR2 from the germline V gene are LNHDA and SQIVND (reference sequence). V lost 4 bases, J lost 8 bases, and 7 bases stayed unmatched. This CDR3 comprises 13 residues. CDR3 residues: CASSKEGARGYTF. The CDR3 DNA follows: TGTGCCAGTAGTAAGGAGGGGGCGCGGGGCTACACCTTC.

The V and J genes are TRBV27 and TRBJ2-5; D call uncertain. The V gene lost 1 base and the J gene lost 2 bases, with 8 bases spanning the gap. Germline assignment: CDR1 MNHEY and CDR2 SMNVEV (reference sequence). CDR3 length equals 14 residues. CDR3 sequence reads: CASSLFGAQETQYF. In DNA, the CDR3 is TGTGCCAGCAGTTTATTTGGAGCGCAAGAGACCCAGTACTTC.

This chain uses TRBV6-4 with TRBJ2-1; D not resolved. Germline CDR1 reads MRHNA; CDR2 reads SNTAGT. This CDR3 has 14 residues. V was pared by 6 bases and J by 3 bases, with 12 bases between. The chain's CDR3 is CASRQFSSYNEQFF. The DNA of the CDR3 is TGTGCCAGCAGGCAGTTTTCGAGCTACAATGAGCAGTTCTTC.

This sequence joins TRBV28 and TRBJ1-1; a possible D gene is TRBD1 (6 bases). The CDR3 spans 14 residues. V dropped 7 bases and J dropped 4 bases, with 16 bases sitting between them. CDR1 MDHEN and CDR2 SYDVKM come from the germline V gene. CDR3 residues: CASTLGARTTEAFF. The CDR3 nucleotides read TGTGCCAGCACCCTGGGGGCTAGGACCACTGAAGCTTTCTTT. Combining the CDR3 with reference TRBV28 and TRBJ1-1 gives the whole variable domain DVKVTQSSRYLVKRTGEKVFLECVQDMDHENMFWYRQDPGLGLRLIYFSYDVKMKEKGDIPEGYSVSREKKERFSLILESASTNQTSMYLCASTLGARTTEAFFGQGTRLTVV.

This clone was counted once. The chain links TRBV6-1 to TRBJ2-1, with TRBD2 matching over 8 bases. Germline V gene data show CDR1 as MNHNS and CDR2 as SASEGT. CDR3 length: 17 amino acids. Unmatched junction bases numbered 13, after V lost 2 bases and J lost 7 bases. The CDR3 spells CASSEHGGRSRANEQFF. The CDR3 DNA is TGTGCCAGCAGTGAACACGGCGGGAGGTCCCGGGCGAATGAGCAGTTCTTC.

The V and J genes are TRBV5-1 and TRBJ2-1, with D possibly matching TRBD2 (5 bases). This CDR3 is built from 16 residues. Trimming pared 4 bases from V and 4 bases from J, leaving 18 bases between. Germline lookup yields CDR1 SGHRS and CDR2 YFSETQ. CDR3 bases: TGCGCCAGCAGCCCAGAGGCCAGCGGACTTTACAATGAGCAGTTCTTC. Residues: CASSPEASGLYNEQFF.

The V call is TRBV7-9, the J call TRBJ2-7; no reliable D call. The CDR3 totals 13 residues. Trimming pared 1 base from V and 4 bases from J, leaving 8 bases between. The germline CDR1 and CDR2 sequences are SEHNR and FQNEAQ (reference sequence). The CDR3, as DNA: TGTGCCAGCAGCTTAGACGGGTTGTACGAGCAGTACTTC. Protein: CASSLDGLYEQYF.

The rearrangement links TRBV9 to TRBJ1-2, with D hard to call. Germline values: CDR1 SGDLS, CDR2 YYNGEE. The V gene lost 2 bases and the J gene lost 6 bases, with 11 bases spanning the gap. This CDR3 contains 13 residues. CDR3 coding DNA: TGTGCCAGCAGCGTCTCCTTCGCAGATGGCTACACCTTC. It yields the protein CASSVSFADGYTF.

This clone was detected once. The chain recombines TRBV12-2 with TRBJ1-2; TRBD1 reflects the table's D call only, with no check against the DNA. TRBV12-2 constitutes a pseudogene. There are 15 residues in the CDR3. Written as DNA, the CDR3 is TGTGCAAGTCGCTTAGATTTCAGGGGGCCTTATGGCTACACCTTC. Its translation is CASRLDFRGPYGYTF.

V gene TRBV2 combines with J gene TRBJ1-2; D is unresolved. V was shortened by 6 bases and J by 7 bases, with 15 bases between the two germline ends. Looked up from germline, CDR1 is SNHLY and CDR2 is FYNNEI. This CDR3 spans 13 amino acids. CDR3: CASRPVYPSGYTF. The DNA of the CDR3 is TGTGCCAGCAGGCCCGTTTACCCGTCTGGCTACACCTTC.

This CDR3 is CASSNTGSGELFF. CDR3 nucleotide sequence: TGCGCCAGCAGCAATACAGGGTCCGGGGAGCTGTTTTTT. The rearrangement joins TRBV5-1 to TRBJ2-2, with a possible D match to TRBD1 (6 bases). Germline lookup yields CDR1 SGHRS and CDR2 YFSETQ. V was shortened by 4 bases and J by 6 bases, with 10 bases between the two germline ends. The CDR3 has 13 residues.

To note about this clone: Distinct nucleotide sequences in the sample also encode this CDR3. The chain has TRBV6-5 and TRBJ1-2; 7 bases line up with TRBD1. V shed 0 bases and J 3 bases; nucleotides not matched to a gene: 1. The CDR3 covers 14 residues. The germline V gene has CDR1 MNHEY and CDR2 SVGAGI. This CDR3 is CASSYSGGDYGYTF. For the CDR3, the DNA is TGTGCCAGCAGTTACTCAGGGGGCGACTATGGCTACACCTTC.

The genes are TRBV5-6 and TRBJ2-1; D tentatively reads TRBD1 or TRBD2 (5 bases each). In germline, CDR1 is SGHDT, CDR2 YYEEEE. V was cut by 2 bases and J by 10 bases, with 10 bases left in between. The CDR3 extends over 12 amino acids. CDR3 nucleotides: TGTGCCAGCAGCTTTGGTCGGGGCGAGCAGTTCTTC. It yields the protein CASSFGRGEQFF.

J is TRBJ2-5 and V is TRBV6-5, with D tentatively TRBD2 (5 bases). Trimming shortened V by 7 bases and J by 5 bases, and 14 bases separated the two germline ends. The germline CDR1 and CDR2 sequences are MNHEY and SVGAGI. The CDR3 contains 13 residues. The CDR3: CASTPPGTETQYF. In nucleotides, the CDR3 is TGTGCCAGCACCCCACCGGGAACGGAGACCCAGTACTTC.

The chain recombines TRBV19 with TRBJ2-2; D is unclear. V lost 7 bases, J lost 4 bases, and 13 bases lay in between. The germline V gene encodes CDR1 LNHDA and CDR2 SQIVND (reference sequence). This CDR3 has 14 residues. For the CDR3, the DNA is TGTGCCAGTACTCGCCAGGATGGCACCGGGGAGCTGTTTTTT. Protein product: CASTRQDGTGELFF.

The chain recombines TRBV5-1 with TRBJ1-1, with 7 bases matching TRBD1. The CDR3 covers 14 residues. The junction had 8 bases not matched to a gene; V was cut back by 4 bases and J by 5 bases. CDR1 SGHRS and CDR2 YFSETQ come from the germline V gene. The CDR3 coding sequence is TGCGCCAGCAGCCTTCGACAGGGAGATACTGAAGCTTTCTTT. It yields the protein CASSLRQGDTEAFF.

About this clone itself: Germline is not matched at one junction end, which may reflect a read error. The V call is TRBV7-7, the J call TRBJ2-2; 9 bases align to TRBD1. Per germline, CDR1 SSHAT and CDR2 FNYEAQ (reference sequence). The CDR3 sequence is 16 residues long. The CDR3 DNA reads TGTGCTAGCAGCTCATGGACAGGGGTTGGCACCGGGGAGCTGTTTTTT. Protein sequence: CASSSWTGVGTGELFF.

V usage is TRBV9 and J usage is TRBJ2-7, with 8 bases that match TRBD1. The CDR3 sequence is 16 residues long. V was clipped by 4 bases and J by 0 bases; unmatched bases: 9. Per the germline V gene, CDR1 is SGDLS and CDR2 is YYNGEE. CDR3 residues: CASSRRPGQASYEQYF. The CDR3 DNA sequence: TGTGCCAGCAGCAGGCGACCGGGACAGGCCTCCTACGAGCAGTACTTC.

This clone has a single count. V usage is TRBV5-1 and J usage is TRBJ1-1; D is perhaps TRBD1 (5 bases). The CDR3 extends over 14 amino acids. V was trimmed by 1 base and J by 4 bases, leaving 11 bases between them. The germline V gene has CDR1 SGHRS and CDR2 YFSETQ. Written as DNA, the CDR3 is TGCGCCAGCAGCTTGTCAGGGACGGGCACTGAAGCTTTCTTT. This translates into CASSLSGTGTEAFF.

This clone was detected once. The V gene is TRBV7-3, the J gene TRBJ2-5, with D perhaps assigned TRBD1 or TRBD2 (5 bases each). The CDR3 loop spans 13 amino acids. Trimming took 1 base from V and 4 from J, leaving 7 bases between them. CDR1 is SGHTA, CDR2 FQGTGA, per germline. CDR3 nucleotide sequence: TGTGCCAGCAGCTTAAATGGGGGAGAGACCCAGTACTTC. This codes for CASSLNGGETQYF.

This chain connects TRBV5-1 to TRBJ2-7; 7 nucleotides align to TRBD2. Germline V CDR1 and CDR2: SGHRS, YFSETQ. V lost 3 bases, J lost 3 bases, and 12 bases stayed unmatched. CDR3 length equals 16 residues. This chain's CDR3 is CASSYSSGRILYEQYF. DNA for the CDR3: TGCGCCAGCAGCTACTCTAGCGGAAGAATCCTCTACGAGCAGTACTTC. Full variable domain (rest looked up from reference TRBV5-1 and TRBJ2-7): KAGVTQTPRYLIKTRGQQVTLSCSPISGHRSVSWYQQTPGQGLQFLFEYFSETQRNKGNFPGRFSGRQFSNSRSEMNVSTLELGDSALYLCASSYSSGRILYEQYFGPGTRLTVT.

This clone was seen only a few times. The V call is TRBV10-1, the J call TRBJ2-6, with a tentative D call TRBD1 (6 bases). Trimming stripped 11 bases from V and 0 bases from J, with 11 bases between. The CDR3 is made up of 14 amino acids. From germline, CDR1 is WNHNN and CDR2 SYGVQD (reference sequence). The CDR3 sequence is CAGTRGSGANVLTF. CDR3 DNA sequence: TGCGCCGGAACCAGGGGCTCTGGGGCCAACGTCCTGACTTTC.

The gene calls are TRBV19 and TRBJ1-2; 7 nucleotides align to TRBD1. The V and J ends lost 3 bases and 7 bases, in that order; junction bases with no gene match: 11. Germline V gene lookup returns CDR1 LNHDA and CDR2 SQIVND (reference sequence). This CDR3 has 15 residues. CDR3 amino acids: CASSIDRARLGGYTF. CDR3 nucleotides: TGTGCCAGTAGTATCGACAGGGCCAGGTTGGGTGGCTACACCTTC.

The chain has TRBV27 and TRBJ1-1; D is undetermined. The V end was cut by 3 bases, the J end by 6 bases, with 11 bases between. The CDR3 extends over 13 amino acids. Germline assignment: CDR1 MNHEY and CDR2 SMNVEV (reference sequence). In DNA, the CDR3 is TGTGCCAGCAGTTTCAATCAGAGGGCTGAAGCTTTCTTT. This encodes CASSFNQRAEAFF.